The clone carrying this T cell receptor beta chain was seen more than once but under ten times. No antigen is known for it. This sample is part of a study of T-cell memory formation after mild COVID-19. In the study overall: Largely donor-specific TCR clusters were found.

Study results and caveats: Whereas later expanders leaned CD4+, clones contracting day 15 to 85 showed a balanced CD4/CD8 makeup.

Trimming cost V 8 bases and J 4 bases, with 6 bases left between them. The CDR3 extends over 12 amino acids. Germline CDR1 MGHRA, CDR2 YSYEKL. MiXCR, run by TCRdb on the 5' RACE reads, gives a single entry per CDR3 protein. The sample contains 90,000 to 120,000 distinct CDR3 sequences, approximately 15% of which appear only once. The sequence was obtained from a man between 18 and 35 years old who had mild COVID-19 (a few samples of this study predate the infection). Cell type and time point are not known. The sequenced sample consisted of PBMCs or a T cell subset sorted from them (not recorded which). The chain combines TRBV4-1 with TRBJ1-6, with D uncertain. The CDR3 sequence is CASGSYNSPLHF. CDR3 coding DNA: TGCGCCAGCGGAAGTTATAATTCACCCCTCCACTTT.